The clone carrying this TCR beta chain came up a few times. The antigen remains undetermined. The CDR3 totals 15 residues. With 3 bases removed from V and 0 bases from J, the gap between germline ends came to 13 bases. Germline V lookup: CDR1 DFQATT, CDR2 SNEGSKA (reference sequence). The data belong to a study of vaccination and CD4 T cells after COVID-19. At the Johns Hopkins FTIC core, DNA taken from cultured CD4+ T cells was sequenced by way of the Oncomine TCR Beta short-read assay. TCRdb reanalysed the PCR reads using MiXCR and keeps one entry per CDR3 protein. The sample contains around 23,000 distinct CDR3 sequences, 32% of which appear only once. The time point here: late sampling 161 to 241 days after vaccination in a few convalescent patients. Noted treatment: approximately 9-day PBMC culture with coronavirus spike peptide pools or control peptides (ViraFEST assay).

The origin of this receptor is a human donor who had recovered from COVID-19. This chain connects TRBV20-1 to TRBJ2-3; D gene unclear. Source: CD4+ T cells from blood, cultured in vitro, taken about 7 months after SARS-CoV-2 vaccination. CDR3 nucleotide sequence: TGCAGTGCTAGTTCCCGGTCTGCTAGCACAGATACGCAGTATTTT. It yields the protein CSASSRSASTDTQYF.